The 18 T cell receptor beta chains reported below all come from one sample, sequenced in a study of control samples from healthy donors and cancer patients. TCRdb keeps only in-frame clones here, not all; method: immunoSEQ multiplex PCR. The data contain 150,000 to 200,000 clones, about 87% of them singletons. Sequences were obtained from blood. Receptor source: a man in his thirties or forties in good health.

In this sample, this clone turned up once. The gene calls are TRBV28 and TRBJ1-3, with D uncertain. Germline V CDR1 and CDR2: MDHEN, SYDVKM. This CDR3 comprises 12 residues. V was shortened by 4 bases and J by 6 bases, with 7 bases between the two germline ends. The CDR3 loop is CASSSPANTIYF. The CDR3 bases are TGTGCCAGCAGTTCACCCGCAAACACCATATATTTT.

The rearrangement links TRBV18 to TRBJ2-5; TRBD1 is a possible D gene (5 bases). Germline loops: CDR1 KGHSH, CDR2 LQKENI. The CDR3 sequence is 16 residues long. Trimming took off 1 base at V and 2 bases at J, with 14 bases between the two ends. The CDR3 nucleotides read TGTGCCAGCTCACCACTCATGTGGGGCAGTCAAGAGACCCAGTACTTC. Encoded protein: CASSPLMWGSQETQYF. Variable domain in full (rest from reference TRBV18 and TRBJ2-5): NAGVMQNPRHLVRRRGQEARLRCSPMKGHSHVYWYRQLPEEGLKFMVYLQKENIIDESGMPKERFSAEFPKEGPSILRIQQVVRGDSAAYFCASSPLMWGSQETQYFGPGTRLLVL.

The chain links TRBV2 to TRBJ1-5; TRBD1 is a possible D gene (6 bases). Deletions cut 4 bases from V and 4 bases from J, with 11 bases between. Germline V gene data show CDR1 as SNHLY and CDR2 as FYNNEI. The CDR3 is 14 residues long. The CDR3 loop is CASSGQALNQPQHF. In nucleotides, the CDR3 is TGTGCCAGCAGTGGACAGGCTCTGAATCAGCCCCAGCATTTT.

V is TRBV6-5 and J is TRBJ1-5; TRBD1 agrees at 8 bases. The V gene's germline CDR1 is MNHEY and CDR2 SVGAGI. This CDR3 is 13 amino acids long. Trimming at V came to 8 bases and at J to 3 bases, leaving 3 bases not matched to a gene. CDR3 protein: CASGTGNNQPQHF. The CDR3 nucleotides read TGTGCCAGCGGGACAGGAAACAATCAGCCCCAGCATTTT.

The chain has TRBV6-5 and TRBJ1-3, with D perhaps matching TRBD1 (6 bases). The CDR3 extends over 15 amino acids. V was trimmed by 4 bases and J by 0 bases, leaving 10 bases between them. Per the germline V gene, CDR1 is MNHEY and CDR2 is SVGAGI. CDR3 amino acids: CASSSWTVSGNTIYF. The CDR3 nucleotides are TGTGCCAGCAGTTCCTGGACAGTCTCTGGAAACACCATATATTTT.

The chain is built from TRBV6-5 and TRBJ2-7; TRBD2 aligns across 11 bases. The germline CDR1 and CDR2 sequences are MNHEY and SVGAGI. CDR3 length: 15 amino acids. V lost 2 bases, J lost 1 base, and 1 base stayed unmatched. This CDR3 is CASSYASGGSYEQYF. DNA of the CDR3: TGTGCCAGCAGTTACGCTAGCGGGGGGTCCTACGAGCAGTACTTC.

This chain links TRBV27 with TRBJ1-2; tentative D call: TRBD1 (5 bases). CDR3 size: 12 residues. CDR1 MNHEY and CDR2 SMNVEV come from the germline V gene (reference sequence). V was trimmed by 8 bases and J by 14 bases, leaving 21 bases between them. Here the CDR3 DNA reads TGTGCCAGCTGGACTCGCCCGGGGGAGTGTACCTTC. It codes for CASWTRPGECTF.

This chain uses TRBV19 with TRBJ2-7, with D possibly being TRBD2 (6 bases). Trimming removed 6 bases at V and 2 bases at J, with 14 bases between. The CDR3 consists of 14 residues. Germline values: CDR1 LNHDA, CDR2 SQIVND (reference sequence). The CDR3 sequence: CASSPRGYAYEQYF. The CDR3 DNA follows: TGTGCCAGTAGCCCCCGGGGGTATGCCTACGAGCAGTACTTC.

In its sample, this clone was seen a few times. The chain combines TRBV5-8 with TRBJ2-7; possible D gene TRBD2, 5 bases. V lost 4 bases and J 1 base, leaving 9 bases between the germline ends. The CDR3 loop spans 13 amino acids. Germline values: CDR1 SGHTS, CDR2 YDEGEE. CDR3 region: CASSPRGSYEQYF. CDR3 nucleotide sequence: TGTGCCAGCAGCCCCCGGGGTTCCTACGAGCAGTACTTC.

The chain combines TRBV10-3 with TRBJ2-3, with TRBD2 matching over 11 bases. Germline trimming cut 6 bases from V and 2 bases from J; bases unmatched to any gene: 4. Germline V gene lookup returns CDR1 ENHRY and CDR2 SYGVKD. This CDR3 comprises 15 residues. The CDR3 DNA reads TGTGCCATCAGCTATAGCGGGGGGGACACAGATACGCAGTATTTT. Encoded protein: CAISYSGGDTDTQYF.

The V gene is TRBV5-5, the J gene TRBJ2-1, with 12 bases lining up with TRBD2. Germline trimming cut 4 bases from V and 6 bases from J; bases unmatched to any gene: 5. The CDR3 has 15 residues. The V gene's germline CDR1 is SGHKS and CDR2 YYEKEE (reference sequence). CDR3 in amino acids: CASSQTSGSFNEQFF. The CDR3 coding sequence is TGTGCCAGCAGCCAGACTAGCGGGAGCTTCAATGAGCAGTTCTTC.

This clone came up once. The V and J genes are TRBV6-5 and TRBJ2-7; D ambiguous. The CDR3 has 15 residues. The V end was cut by 5 bases, the J end by 0 bases, with 14 bases between. Germline CDR1 reads MNHEY; CDR2 reads SVGAGI. CDR3 nucleotides: TGTGCCAGCAGTCCGGTCAAATCTAGCTCCTACGAGCAGTACTTC. Translation gives CASSPVKSSSYEQYF.

The rearrangement joins TRBV7-8 to TRBJ1-5; 8 positions agree with TRBD1. The junction had 10 bases not matched to a gene; V was cut back by 6 bases and J by 0 bases. The CDR3 loop spans 17 amino acids. Germline CDR1 and CDR2: SGHVS and FQNEAQ. This chain's CDR3 is CASSLRDRSFSNQPQHF. The CDR3, as DNA: TGTGCCAGCAGTCTCCGGGACAGGTCGTTTAGCAATCAGCCCCAGCATTTT.

The chain is built from TRBV10-1 and TRBJ2-7; 8 bases are shared with TRBD2. The germline V gene encodes CDR1 WNHNN and CDR2 SYGVQD (reference sequence). Losses at the gene ends were 2 bases for V and 4 bases for J; bases not matched to a gene: 7. The CDR3 has 15 amino acids. CDR3 nucleotide sequence: TGCGCCAGCAGTGAGACGGGAGGGCCAAAATACGAGCAGTACTTC. Translation: CASSETGGPKYEQYF.

This clone was detected only once. CDR3 in DNA: TGTGCCAGCAGCGTAGGCGGGGGGGCACAACTGAACACTGAAGCTTTCTTT. Translation gives CASSVGGGAQLNTEAFF. The rearrangement uses TRBV9 and TRBJ1-1; TRBD1 is a possible D gene (6 bases). The CDR3 is made up of 17 amino acids. Germline V lookup: CDR1 SGDLS, CDR2 YYNGEE. Trimming removed 0 bases from V and 0 bases from J, with 15 bases in between. The full variable domain, rest sourced from reference TRBV9 and TRBJ1-1, is DSGVTQTPKHLITATGQRVTLRCSPRSGDLSVYWYQQSLDQGLQFLIQYYNGEERAKGNILERFSAQQFPDLHSELNLSSLELGDSALYFCASSVGGGAQLNTEAFFGQGTRLTVV.

The V and J genes are TRBV6-1 and TRBJ2-7; the match to TRBD1 covers 8 bases. Per germline, CDR1 MNHNS and CDR2 SASEGT. CDR3 length: 15 residues. V lost 0 bases, J lost 3 bases, and 4 bases stayed unmatched. The CDR3 spells CASSEASGGIYEQYF. In nucleotides, the CDR3 is TGTGCCAGCAGTGAAGCATCAGGGGGCATCTACGAGCAGTACTTC.

This clone was observed once. The chain carries TRBV19 and TRBJ2-3; D gene uncertain. This CDR3 has 12 amino acids. Between the trimmed V and J ends, which lost 5 bases and 2 bases, there was a span of 5 bases. Germline assignment: CDR1 LNHDA and CDR2 SQIVND (reference sequence). The CDR3 DNA reads as TGTGCCAGTAGTTTCCTCACAGATACGCAGTATTTT. Its translation: CASSFLTDTQYF.

This clone was detected a few times. V is TRBV5-5 and J is TRBJ2-3; 7 nucleotides agree with TRBD2. Unmatched junction bases numbered 3, after V lost 2 bases and J lost 0 bases. Germline V CDR1 and CDR2: SGHKS, YYEKEE (reference sequence). This CDR3 has 15 amino acids. The CDR3 region is CASSFGEGSTDTQYF. The CDR3 region has the DNA TGTGCCAGCAGCTTCGGGGAGGGGAGCACAGATACGCAGTATTTT.